These 18 T cell receptor beta chains came from one sample sequenced in a study of blood T cells in healthy people across ages. Then a second PCR, running roughly 7 to 12 cycles, was carried out with a sample-barcoded 5' primer and a J-beta primer mix. Each CDR3 protein is one row after TCRdb ran MiXCR on the 5' RACE reads. The profile shows more than 700,000 distinct CDR3 sequences, about 53% of them singletons. Sequences were obtained from blood. The receptors originated from a man older than 75 in good health.

This clonotype has more than one count but fewer than ten. The chain combines TRBV29-1 with TRBJ1-2, with TRBD1 matching 9 bases. The J segment lost 4 bases and the V segment lost 7 bases, leaving 4 bases of the junction unmatched. This CDR3 has 12 residues. CDR1 and CDR2 from the germline V gene are SQVTM and ANQGSEA. In nucleotides, the CDR3 is TGCAGCGGGGGACAGGGAGGCTATGGCTACACCTTC. It translates to CSGGQGGYGYTF.

V and J are TRBV5-1 and TRBJ2-5; 8 positions match TRBD2. V lost 0 bases to trimming and J lost 13 bases; unmatched junction nucleotides: 8. CDR1 is SGHRS, CDR2 YFSETQ, per germline. The CDR3 covers 13 residues. The CDR3 loop is CASSLELAGHPYF. DNA for the CDR3: TGCGCCAGCAGCTTGGAGTTAGCGGGACACCCGTACTTC.

The rearrangement uses TRBV29-1 and TRBJ2-7, with 9 nucleotides matching TRBD1. CDR1 and CDR2 from the germline V gene are SQVTM and ANQGSEA. Unmatched junction bases numbered 6, after V lost 5 bases and J lost 4 bases. The CDR3 sequence is 13 residues long. CDR3 amino acids: CSVRTGEGYEQYF. The CDR3 DNA reads TGCAGCGTTCGGACAGGGGAGGGGTACGAGCAGTACTTC.

The gene calls are TRBV4-1 and TRBJ2-5; no definite D call. Germline loops: CDR1 MGHRA, CDR2 YSYEKL. The length of the CDR3 is 12 residues. Trimming left V 3 bases short and J 7 bases short, with 9 bases between. The CDR3 is CASSHPSGTQYF. CDR3 in DNA: TGCGCCAGCAGCCATCCCTCGGGGACCCAGTACTTC.

The chain combines TRBV18 with TRBJ2-7; D gene ambiguous. The germline gives CDR1 KGHSH, CDR2 LQKENI. The CDR3 totals 15 residues. V was cut by 2 bases and J by 2 bases, with 13 bases left in between. As DNA, the CDR3 is TGTGCCAGCTCACCATTGAATCACCCGACCTACGAGCAGTACTTC. It translates to CASSPLNHPTYEQYF.

This clonotype was observed a few times. The genes are TRBV29-1 and TRBJ2-1; D is unresolved. Germline assignment: CDR1 SQVTM and CDR2 ANQGSEA. V was clipped by 1 base and J by 2 bases, with 9 bases between them. The CDR3 runs 14 residues. The CDR3, as DNA: TGCAGCGTTGAAGGGTCCTCTCCCTACAATGAGCAGTTCTTC. Protein sequence: CSVEGSSPYNEQFF.

This clonotype is a singleton in its sample. The chain has TRBV6-4 and TRBJ2-6; the match to TRBD1 covers 9 bases. CDR1 is MRHNA, CDR2 SNTAGT, per germline. The V gene end was trimmed by 2 bases and the J gene end by 2 bases; junction bases not matched to a gene: 7. CDR3 length equals 18 residues. In DNA, the CDR3 is TGTGCCAGCAGTGACAGGACAGGGGTTCGTACTGGGGCCAACGTCCTGACTTTC. Protein sequence: CASSDRTGVRTGANVLTF.

The rearrangement uses TRBV5-1 and TRBJ2-1; TRBD1 agrees at 7 bases. The length of the CDR3 is 16 residues. Losses at the gene ends were 0 bases for V and 4 bases for J; bases not matched to a gene: 7. The V gene's germline CDR1 is SGHRS and CDR2 YFSETQ. Here the CDR3 reads CASSLAPGTEYNEQFF. In DNA form, the CDR3 reads TGCGCCAGCAGCTTGGCCCCCGGGACAGAGTACAATGAGCAGTTCTTC.

Concerning this clonotype itself: At one of its ends the junction is not consistent with the germline gene, which may arise from a read error. V is TRBV4-2 and J is TRBJ2-7; 7 positions agree with TRBD1. CDR3 length equals 16 residues. Germline V CDR1 and CDR2: LGHNA, YNFKEQ. CDR3 DNA sequence: TGTGCCGGCAGCCAAGCCTCCAGGACAGGCATCTACGAGCAGTACTTC. Translated, it gives CAGSQASRTGIYEQYF.

The chain links TRBV29-1 to TRBJ2-5; the D call may be TRBD1 or TRBD2 (9 bases each). V lost 6 bases and J 11 bases, leaving 40 bases between the germline ends. The CDR3 has 19 amino acids. CDR1 SQVTM and CDR2 ANQGSEA come from the germline V gene. The CDR3 reads CSVRTGAGLASSSYNEQYF. The CDR3 bases are TGCAGCGTGAGGACAGGGGCGGGACTAGCTTCGAGCTCCTACAATGAGCAGTACTTC.

This chain links TRBV6-5 with TRBJ2-1; 14 nucleotides agree with TRBD2. Germline V gene lookup returns CDR1 MNHEY and CDR2 SVGAGI. J gave up 9 bases and V 5 bases, and 9 bases lay outside the gene matches. CDR3 length equals 16 residues. The CDR3: CASSPRLAGGPLEQFF. The CDR3 nucleotides read TGTGCCAGCAGTCCCCGACTAGCGGGAGGGCCACTTGAGCAGTTCTTC.

V is TRBV24-1 and J is TRBJ2-1; perhaps TRBD1 as D (6 bases). The V end lost 5 bases, the J end lost 2 bases, and 18 bases lay between the germline ends. Germline V gene lookup returns CDR1 KGHDR and CDR2 SFDVKD. The CDR3 has 17 amino acids. CDR3 region: CATSGEGTHVPYNEQFF. Here the CDR3 DNA reads TGTGCCACCAGTGGGGAAGGGACACATGTCCCCTACAATGAGCAGTTCTTC.

The V call is TRBV25-1, the J call TRBJ2-7, with D tentatively TRBD2 (5 bases). Germline values: CDR1 MGHDK, CDR2 SYGVNS. V lost 1 base and J lost 7, with 17 bases in between. The CDR3 consists of 15 residues. The CDR3 nucleotides are TGTGCCAGCAGTGAATCAGGACTCCGGGGTTTGGAGCAGTACTTC. This encodes CASSESGLRGLEQYF.

This chain joins TRBV6-6 and TRBJ2-3; TRBD2 matches at 15 bases. This CDR3 comprises 16 residues. J was trimmed by 14 bases and V by 5 bases; bases with no gene match: 14. From germline, CDR1 is MNHNY and CDR2 SVGAGI (reference sequence). The CDR3 DNA is TGTGCCAGCAGTCGAGGACTAGCGGGAGGGAACAGATACGCGTATTTT. As protein: CASSRGLAGGNRYAYF.

For this clonotype: Mismatch with germline at one junction end may stem from a read error. V gene TRBV29-1 combines with J gene TRBJ2-7, with D tentatively TRBD2 (5 bases). The CDR3 sequence is 12 residues long. The germline V gene encodes CDR1 SQVTM and CDR2 ANQGSEA. The CDR3 sequence: CSAEGSAYERYF. The CDR3 coding sequence is TGCAGCGCCGAGGGCTCCGCCTACGAGCGGTACTTC.

V and J are TRBV2 and TRBJ1-5, with D perhaps matching TRBD1 (6 bases). CDR3 length: 15 residues. V was shortened by 7 bases and J by 1 base, with 14 bases between the two germline ends. Germline CDR1 is SNHLY and CDR2 is FYNNEI. The DNA of the CDR3 is TGTGCCAGCAAGGGGGGGGCCCTGAGCAATCAGCCCCAGCATTTT. The encoded protein is CASKGGALSNQPQHF. Variable domain in full (rest from reference TRBV2 and TRBJ1-5): EPEVTQTPSHQVTQMGQEVILRCVPISNHLYFYWYRQILGQKVEFLVSFYNNEISEKSEIFDDQFSVERPDGSNFTLKIRSTKLEDSAMYFCASKGGALSNQPQHFGDGTRLSIL.

This sequence joins TRBV9 and TRBJ2-7; 7 positions agree with TRBD2. The ends lost 4 bases at V and 10 bases at J; junction bases unmatched: 14. The CDR3 contains 14 residues. CDR1 SGDLS and CDR2 YYNGEE come from the germline V gene. DNA for the CDR3: TGTGCCAGCAGCTTACGACCCCGGGGGGAGAGCCAGTACTTC. Translation gives CASSLRPRGESQYF. The whole variable domain, filled in from reference TRBV9 and TRBJ2-7, reads DSGVTQTPKHLITATGQRVTLRCSPRSGDLSVYWYQQSLDQGLQFLIQYYNGEERAKGNILERFSAQQFPDLHSELNLSSLELGDSALYFCASSLRPRGESQYFGPGTRLTVT.

This clonotype showed up many times. The rearrangement uses TRBV20-1 and TRBJ2-1; a weak D match, TRBD2 (6 bases). The CDR3 length is 13 residues. In germline, CDR1 is DFQATT, CDR2 SNEGSKA (reference sequence). The V gene lost 0 bases and the J gene lost 10 bases, with 13 bases spanning the gap. DNA for the CDR3: TGCAGTGCTAGAGATCGGCTTAGCGGCGAGCAGTTCTTC. Protein product: CSARDRLSGEQFF.